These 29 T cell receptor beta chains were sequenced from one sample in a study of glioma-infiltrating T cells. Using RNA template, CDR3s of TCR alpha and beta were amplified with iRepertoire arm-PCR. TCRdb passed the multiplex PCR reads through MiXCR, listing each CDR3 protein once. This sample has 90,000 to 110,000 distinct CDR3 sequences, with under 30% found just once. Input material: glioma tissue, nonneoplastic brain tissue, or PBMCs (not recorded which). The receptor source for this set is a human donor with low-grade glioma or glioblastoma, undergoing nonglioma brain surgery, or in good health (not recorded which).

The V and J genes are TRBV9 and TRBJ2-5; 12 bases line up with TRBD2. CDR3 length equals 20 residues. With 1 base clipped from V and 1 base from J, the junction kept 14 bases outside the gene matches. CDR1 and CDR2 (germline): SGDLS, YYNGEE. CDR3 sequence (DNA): TGTGCCAGCAGCGTACCGCTAAGACTAGCGGGAGTGGAATCCCAAGAGACCCAGTACTTC. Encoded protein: CASSVPLRLAGVESQETQYF.

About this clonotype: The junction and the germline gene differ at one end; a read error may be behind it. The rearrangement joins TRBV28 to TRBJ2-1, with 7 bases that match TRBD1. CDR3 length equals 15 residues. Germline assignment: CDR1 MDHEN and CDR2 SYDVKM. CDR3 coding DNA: TGCGCCAGCTACCTGCAGGGGACAGCCATCAATGAGCAGTTCTTC. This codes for CASYLQGTAINEQFF.

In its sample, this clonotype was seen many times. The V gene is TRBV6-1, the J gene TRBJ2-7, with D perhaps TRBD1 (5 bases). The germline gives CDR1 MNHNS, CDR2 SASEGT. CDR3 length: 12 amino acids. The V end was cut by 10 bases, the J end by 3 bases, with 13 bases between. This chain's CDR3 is CATTPRGYEQYF. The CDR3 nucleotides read TGTGCCACCACCCCAAGGGGCTACGAGCAGTACTTC.

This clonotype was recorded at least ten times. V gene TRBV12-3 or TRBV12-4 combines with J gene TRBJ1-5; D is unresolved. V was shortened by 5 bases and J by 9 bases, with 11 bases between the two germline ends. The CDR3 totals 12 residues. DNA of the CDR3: TGTGCCAGCAGTCGCCCCTTTGGGCCCCAGCATTTT. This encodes CASSRPFGPQHF.

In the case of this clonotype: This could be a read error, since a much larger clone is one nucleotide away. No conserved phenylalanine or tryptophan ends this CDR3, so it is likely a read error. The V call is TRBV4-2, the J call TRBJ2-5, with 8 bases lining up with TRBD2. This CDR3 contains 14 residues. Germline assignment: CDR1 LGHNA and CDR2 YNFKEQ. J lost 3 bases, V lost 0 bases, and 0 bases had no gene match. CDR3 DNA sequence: TGTGCCAGCAGCCAAGAACTAGCGGAAGAGACCCAGTACCTC. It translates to CASSQELAEETQYL.

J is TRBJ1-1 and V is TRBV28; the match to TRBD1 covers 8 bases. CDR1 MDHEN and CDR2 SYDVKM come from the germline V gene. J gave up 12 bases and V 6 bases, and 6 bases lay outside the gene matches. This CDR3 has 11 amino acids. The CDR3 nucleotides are TGTGCCAGCAGCGGGACAGGCGTCACTTTCTTT. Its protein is CASSGTGVTFF. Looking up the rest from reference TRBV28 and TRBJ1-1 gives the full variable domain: DVKVTQSSRYLVKRTGEKVFLECVQDMDHENMFWYRQDPGLGLRLIYFSYDVKMKEKGDIPEGYSVSREKKERFSLILESASTNQTSMYLCASSGTGVTFFGQGTRLTVV.

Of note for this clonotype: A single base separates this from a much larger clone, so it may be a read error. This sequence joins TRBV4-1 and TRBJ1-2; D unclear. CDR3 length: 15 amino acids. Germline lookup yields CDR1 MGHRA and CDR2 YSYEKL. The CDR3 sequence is CASSQDSRTKYGYTF. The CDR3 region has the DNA TGCGCCAGCAGCCAAGATAGCAGGACTAAATATGGCTACACCTTC.

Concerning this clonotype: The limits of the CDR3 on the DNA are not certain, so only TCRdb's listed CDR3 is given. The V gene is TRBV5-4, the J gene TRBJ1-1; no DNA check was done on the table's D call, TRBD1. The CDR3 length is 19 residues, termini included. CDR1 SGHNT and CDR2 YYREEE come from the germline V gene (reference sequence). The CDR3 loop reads CASSFYICSAPRQGAKAFF.

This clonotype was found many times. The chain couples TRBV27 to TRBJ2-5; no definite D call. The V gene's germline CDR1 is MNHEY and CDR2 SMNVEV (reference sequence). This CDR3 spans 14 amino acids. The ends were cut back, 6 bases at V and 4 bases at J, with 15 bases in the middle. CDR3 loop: CASRSVGPGETQYF. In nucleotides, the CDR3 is TGTGCCAGCAGGAGCGTTGGCCCCGGAGAGACCCAGTACTTC.

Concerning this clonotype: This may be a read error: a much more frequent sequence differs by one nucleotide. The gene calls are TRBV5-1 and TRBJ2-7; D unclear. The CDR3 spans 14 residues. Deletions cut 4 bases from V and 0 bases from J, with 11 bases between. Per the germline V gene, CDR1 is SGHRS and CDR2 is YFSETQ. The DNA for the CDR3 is TGCGCCAGCAGCCCGACATGGGTCTCCTACGAGCAGTACTTC. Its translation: CASSPTWVSYEQYF.

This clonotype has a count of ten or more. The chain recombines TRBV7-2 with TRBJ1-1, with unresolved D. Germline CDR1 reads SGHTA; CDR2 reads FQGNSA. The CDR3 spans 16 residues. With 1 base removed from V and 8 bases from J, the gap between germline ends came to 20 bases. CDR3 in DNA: TGTGCCAGCAGCTTAGAGAAGGGCCGTCCCTTCGGGGAAGCTTTCTTT. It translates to CASSLEKGRPFGEAFF. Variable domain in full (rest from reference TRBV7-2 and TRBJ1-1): GAGVSQSPSNKVTEKGKDVELRCDPISGHTALYWYRQSLGQGLEFLIYFQGNSAPDKSGLPSDRFSAERTGGSVSTLTIQRTQQEDSAVYLCASSLEKGRPFGEAFFGQGTRLTVV.

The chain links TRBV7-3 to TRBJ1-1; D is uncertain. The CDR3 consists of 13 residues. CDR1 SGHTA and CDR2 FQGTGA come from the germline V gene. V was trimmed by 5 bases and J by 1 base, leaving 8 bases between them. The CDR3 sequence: CASSPRGNTEAFF. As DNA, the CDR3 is TGTGCCAGCAGCCCACGGGGGAACACTGAAGCTTTCTTT.

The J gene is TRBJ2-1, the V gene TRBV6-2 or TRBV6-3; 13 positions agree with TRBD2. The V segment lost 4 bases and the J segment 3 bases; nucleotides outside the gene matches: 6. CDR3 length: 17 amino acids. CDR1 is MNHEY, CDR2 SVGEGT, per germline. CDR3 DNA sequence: TGTGCCAGCAGTTTAACTAGCGGGAGGGTGGTCTACAATGAGCAGTTCTTC. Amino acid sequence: CASSLTSGRVVYNEQFF.

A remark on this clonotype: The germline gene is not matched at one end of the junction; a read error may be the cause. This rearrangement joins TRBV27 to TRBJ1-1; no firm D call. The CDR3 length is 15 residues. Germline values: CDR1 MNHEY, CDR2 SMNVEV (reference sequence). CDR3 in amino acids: CARSSLWAWDTEAFF. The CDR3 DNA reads TGTGCCAGAAGTTCTCTTTGGGCTTGGGACACTGAAGCTTTCTTT.

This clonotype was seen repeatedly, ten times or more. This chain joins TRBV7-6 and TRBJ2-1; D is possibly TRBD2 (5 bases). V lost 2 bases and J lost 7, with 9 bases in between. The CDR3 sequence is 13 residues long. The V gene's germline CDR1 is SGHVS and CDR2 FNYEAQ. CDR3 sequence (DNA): TGTGCCAGCAGCTTATTTCGGGGAAATGAGCAGTTCTTC. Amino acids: CASSLFRGNEQFF.

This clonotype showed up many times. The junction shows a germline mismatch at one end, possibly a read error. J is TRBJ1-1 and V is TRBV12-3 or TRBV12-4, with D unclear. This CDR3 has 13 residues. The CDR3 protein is CASSLLGKAEAFF. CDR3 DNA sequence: TGTGCCAGTAGTTTACTGGGGAAGGCTGAAGCTTTCTTT.

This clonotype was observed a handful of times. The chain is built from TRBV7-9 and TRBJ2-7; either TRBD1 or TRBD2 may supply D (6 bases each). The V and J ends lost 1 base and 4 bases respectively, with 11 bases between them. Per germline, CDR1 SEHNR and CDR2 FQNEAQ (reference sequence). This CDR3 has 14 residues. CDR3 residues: CASSLGGALYEQYF. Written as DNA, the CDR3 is TGTGCCAGCAGCTTAGGGGGGGCGCTTTACGAGCAGTACTTC.

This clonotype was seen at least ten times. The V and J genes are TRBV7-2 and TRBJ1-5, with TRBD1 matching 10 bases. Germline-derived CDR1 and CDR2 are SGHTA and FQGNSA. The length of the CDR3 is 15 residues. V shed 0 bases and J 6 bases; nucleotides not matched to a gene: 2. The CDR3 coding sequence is TGTGCCAGCAGCTTAGCCGGGACAGGGGTTCAGCCCCAGCATTTT. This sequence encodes CASSLAGTGVQPQHF. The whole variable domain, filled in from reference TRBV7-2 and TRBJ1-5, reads GAGVSQSPSNKVTEKGKDVELRCDPISGHTALYWYRQSLGQGLEFLIYFQGNSAPDKSGLPSDRFSAERTGGSVSTLTIQRTQQEDSAVYLCASSLAGTGVQPQHFGDGTRLSIL.

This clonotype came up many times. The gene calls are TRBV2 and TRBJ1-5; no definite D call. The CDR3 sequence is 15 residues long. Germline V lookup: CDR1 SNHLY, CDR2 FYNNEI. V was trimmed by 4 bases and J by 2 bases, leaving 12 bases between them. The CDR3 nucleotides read TGTGCCAGCAGTGTCATGAGAGGAGGCAATCAGCCCCAGCATTTT. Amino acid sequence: CASSVMRGGNQPQHF.

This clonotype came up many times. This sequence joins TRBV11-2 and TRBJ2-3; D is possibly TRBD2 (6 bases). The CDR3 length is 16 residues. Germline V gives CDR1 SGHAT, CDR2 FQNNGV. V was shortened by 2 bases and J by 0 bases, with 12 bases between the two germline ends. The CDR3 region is CASSLTGAPSTDTQYF. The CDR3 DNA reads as TGTGCCAGCAGCTTAACGGGAGCCCCGAGCACAGATACGCAGTATTTT. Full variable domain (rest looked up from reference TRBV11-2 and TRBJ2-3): EAGVAQSPRYKIIEKRQSVAFWCNPISGHATLYWYQQILGQGPKLLIQFQNNGVVDDSQLPKDRFSAERLKGVDSTLKIQPAKLEDSAVYLCASSLTGAPSTDTQYFGPGTRLTVL.

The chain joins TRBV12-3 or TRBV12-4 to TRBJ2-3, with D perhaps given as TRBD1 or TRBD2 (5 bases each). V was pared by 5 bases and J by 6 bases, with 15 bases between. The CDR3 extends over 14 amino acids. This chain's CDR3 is CASSLRDQQDTQYF. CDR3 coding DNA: TGTGCCAGCAGTCTCCGGGACCAGCAGGATACGCAGTATTTT.

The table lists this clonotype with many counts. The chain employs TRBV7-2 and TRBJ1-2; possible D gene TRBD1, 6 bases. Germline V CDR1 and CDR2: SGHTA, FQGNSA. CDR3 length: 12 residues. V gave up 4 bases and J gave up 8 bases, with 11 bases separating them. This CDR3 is CASSSQGSGYTF. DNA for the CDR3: TGTGCCAGCAGCTCCCAGGGGAGCGGCTACACCTTC.

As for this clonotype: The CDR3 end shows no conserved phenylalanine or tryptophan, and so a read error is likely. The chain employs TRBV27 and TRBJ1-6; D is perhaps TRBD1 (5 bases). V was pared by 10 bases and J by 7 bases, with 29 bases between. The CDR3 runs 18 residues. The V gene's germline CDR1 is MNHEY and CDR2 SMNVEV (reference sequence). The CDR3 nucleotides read TGTGCCATAACCCCCCGGGGACGGCCGGGCAGTGAAAATTCACCCCTCCACTCT. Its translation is CAITPRGRPGSENSPLHS.

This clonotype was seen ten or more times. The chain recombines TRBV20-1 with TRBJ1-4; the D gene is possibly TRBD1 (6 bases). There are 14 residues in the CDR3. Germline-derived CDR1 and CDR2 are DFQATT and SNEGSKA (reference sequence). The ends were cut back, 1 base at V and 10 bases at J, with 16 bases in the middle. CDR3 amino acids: CSARGTDRRAKLFF. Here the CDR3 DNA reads TGCAGTGCTAGAGGGACAGATAGGAGGGCAAAACTGTTTTTT.

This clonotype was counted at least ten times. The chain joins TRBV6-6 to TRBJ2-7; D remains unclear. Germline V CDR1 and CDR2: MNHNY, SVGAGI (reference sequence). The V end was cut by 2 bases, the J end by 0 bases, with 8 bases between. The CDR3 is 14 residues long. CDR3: CASSYDRNSYEQYF. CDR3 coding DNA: TGTGCCAGCAGTTACGACCGCAACTCCTACGAGCAGTACTTC.

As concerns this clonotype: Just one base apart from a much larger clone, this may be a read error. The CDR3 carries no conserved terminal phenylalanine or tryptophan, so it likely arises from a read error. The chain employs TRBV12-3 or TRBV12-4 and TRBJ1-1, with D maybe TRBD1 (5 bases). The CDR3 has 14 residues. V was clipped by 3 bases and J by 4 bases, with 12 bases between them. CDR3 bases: TGTGCCAGCAGTTTCGCGACAGCGGGCACTGAAGCTTTCTCT. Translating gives CASSFATAGTEAFS.

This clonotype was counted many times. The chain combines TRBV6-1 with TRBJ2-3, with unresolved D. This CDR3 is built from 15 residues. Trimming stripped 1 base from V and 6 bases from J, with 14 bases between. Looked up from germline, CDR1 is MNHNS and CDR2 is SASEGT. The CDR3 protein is CASSEVFGPRDTQYF. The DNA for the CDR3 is TGTGCCAGCAGTGAAGTGTTTGGGCCGAGGGATACGCAGTATTTT.

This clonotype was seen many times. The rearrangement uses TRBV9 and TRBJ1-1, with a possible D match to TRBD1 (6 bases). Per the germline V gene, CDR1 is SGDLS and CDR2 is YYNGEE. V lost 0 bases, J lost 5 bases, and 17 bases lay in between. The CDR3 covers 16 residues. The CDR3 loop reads CASSVVAGAEATEAFF. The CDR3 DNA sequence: TGTGCCAGCAGCGTAGTTGCGGGGGCAGAAGCGACTGAAGCTTTCTTT.

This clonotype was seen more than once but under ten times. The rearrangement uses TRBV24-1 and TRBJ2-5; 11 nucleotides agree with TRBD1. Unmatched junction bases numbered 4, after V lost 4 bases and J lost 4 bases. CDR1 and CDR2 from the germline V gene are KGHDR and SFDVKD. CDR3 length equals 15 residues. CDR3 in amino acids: CATSDSGTGGETQYF. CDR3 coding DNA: TGTGCCACCAGTGACTCCGGGACAGGGGGAGAGACCCAGTACTTC.